Listed below are T cell receptor beta chains from one sample, sequenced in a study of T cells in Graves' hyperthyroidism and ophthalmopathy. MiXCR, applied by TCRdb to the multiplex PCR reads, yields one record per CDR3 protein. The sample consists of 550,000 to 650,000 distinct CDR3 sequences, around 14% of them appearing once. Sequencing input: blood. Receptors originate from a woman aged 25 to 39 with Graves' hyperthyroidism that later progressed to Graves' ophthalmopathy. CDR3s include the opening cysteine and the closing phenylalanine or tryptophan. D genes are given only for firm matches. The listing skips clone size in some rows; elsewhere it reads once, few, many or a size class.

. TRBJ2-3 many TRBV30 TGTGCCTGGAGTGTACAGGGACCAGATACGCAGTATTTT CAWSVQGPDTQYF
TRBD1 TRBJ1-1 many TRBV10-3 TGTGCCATCAGTGAGCTCCGGGACAGTGAAGCTTTCTTT CAISELRDSEAFF
. TRBJ2-2 few TRBV11-2 TGTGCCAGCAGAACCGGGACCAAAATGAGACCCGGGGAGCTGTTTTTT CASRTGTKMRPGELFF
TRBD1 TRBJ1-1 many TRBV7-9 TGTGCCAGCAGCTGGGGGACAGGGAGTAGGAACACTGAAGCTTTCTTT CASSWGTGSRNTEAFF
. TRBJ1-5 many TRBV18 TGTGCCAGCTCATCGGAGGGACGGGGAAATCAGCCCCAGCATTTT CASSSEGRGNQPQHF
. TRBJ1-5 many TRBV29-1 TGCAGCGTTGCATTTGGGAGCAATCAGCCCCAGCATTTT CSVAFGSNQPQHF
TRBD2 TRBJ2-5 many TRBV7-9 TGTGCCAGCAGCCCCCCCCAGCGGACTAGCGGACAAGAGACCCAGTACTTC CASSPPQRTSGQETQYF
. TRBJ2-1 . TRBV11-3 TGTGCCAGCAGCCGTAGAATAAGGACAAGACTGTGGAATGAGCAGTTCTTC CASSRRIRTRLWNEQFF
. TRBJ1-2 many TRBV12-3/TRBV12-4 TGTGCCAGCAGTTTGTCGTTCAGGCCCGACACCTTC CASSLSFRPDTF
. TRBJ2-5 many TRBV5-1 TGCGCCAGCAGCTTGGGGGGCACAGGGAAGAAGGAGACCCAGTACTTC CASSLGGTGKKETQYF
. TRBJ1-1 many TRBV28 TGTGCCAGCAGTTTATGGCGGCAGATGAACACTGAAGCTTTCTTT CASSLWRQMNTEAFF
TRBD2 TRBJ2-3 few TRBV7-8 TGTGCCAGCAGCAGAAGCGGGAGCCCTAATTGGGATACGCAGTATTTT CASSRSGSPNWDTQYF
. TRBJ2-3 many TRBV2 TGTGCCAGCCGGACAGCAGCTAGCACAGATACGCAGTATTTT CASRTAASTDTQYF
TRBD1 TRBJ2-5 many TRBV30 TGTGCCTGGAGTTTTAACAGGGGGGAGACCCAGTACTTC CAWSFNRGETQYF
. TRBJ2-1 . TRBV5-1 TGCGCCAGCAGCTTGACCCCTCTGGTGGGGCTCGGTAGCAATGAGCAGTTCTTC CASSLTPLVGLGSNEQFF
. TRBJ1-2 many TRBV11-2 TGTGCCAGCAGCTCGTCGGCTCTAATGGGGGGCTACACCTTC CASSSSALMGGYTF
TRBD1 TRBJ2-2 many TRBV29-1 TGCAGCGTTGTAACAGGGGCGGCCGGGGAGCTGTTTTTT CSVVTGAAGELFF